The clone carrying this T cell receptor beta chain was counted between two and nine times. Antigen unknown. The data derive from a study of beta chain features in type 1 diabetes. Study-level background: Regarding age, gender and cell yields, patients proved similar to healthy donors. Across every sample, 107,917,701 sorted cells were examined in total.

Findings of the study overall: Across all four CD4+ subsets, people with type 1 diabetes showed modestly shorter TCRB CDR3s. In patients and controls equally, PCR might favor templates that are shorter.

Germline CDR1 is GTSNPN and CDR2 is SVGIG (reference sequence). The CDR3 contains 15 residues. V was shortened by 0 bases and J by 0 bases, with 10 bases between the two germline ends. Expressed TCRB transcripts were sequenced, since all the RNA that had been isolated was reverse transcribed. Only in-frame clones appear in the TCRdb table, and some are missing; sequencing was by immunoSEQ multiplex PCR. The sample shows just under 150,000 clones, about an eighth of them seen only once. The V and J genes are TRBV30 and TRBJ2-3; D is unresolved. This clonotype originated in a young man with type 1 diabetes. The sequencing sample was made of central memory CD4+ T cells from blood. The CDR3 DNA sequence: TGTGCCTGGAGTGTAGGTGCGGAAAGCACAGATACGCAGTATTTT. Translating it yields CAWSVGAESTDTQYF.